Presented here are 17 T cell receptor beta chains from one specimen sequenced in a study of cytomegalovirus exposure and HLA in healthy donors. Clones were sequenced by immunoSEQ multiplex PCR, and TCRdb holds only the in-frame ones, with some missing. The sample lists 56,000 or so clones, around nine tenths occurring once. Sequenced material: PBMCs. These receptors all stem from a man aged 18 to 29 in good health and CMV-seronegative.

This chain joins TRBV9 and TRBJ1-2; 11 bases are shared with TRBD1. V was pared by 2 bases and J by 7 bases, with 7 bases of the junction left unmatched. Germline V lookup: CDR1 SGDLS, CDR2 YYNGEE. The CDR3 is 15 amino acids. The CDR3 nucleotides read TGTGCCAGCAGCGTCGACGGGACAGGGGGTGTTGGCTACACCTTC. Amino acid sequence: CASSVDGTGGVGYTF.

This chain links TRBV28 with TRBJ1-4; no reliable D call. Looked up from germline, CDR1 is MDHEN and CDR2 is SYDVKM. Trimming removed 10 bases from V and 4 bases from J, with 19 bases in between. CDR3 length: 15 amino acids. The CDR3 sequence: CATRIGGPGNEKLFF. The DNA for the CDR3 is TGTGCCACCCGTATCGGCGGTCCGGGTAATGAAAAACTGTTTTTT.

This clone was picked up one time. The chain has TRBV19 and TRBJ2-5; 13 positions agree with TRBD2. V trimming: 2 bases; J trimming: 4 bases; junction bases outside the gene matches: 13. CDR3 length: 19 residues. Germline V gives CDR1 LNHDA, CDR2 SQIVND (reference sequence). CDR3 loop: CASSIKLAGGFVVGETQYF. Written as DNA, the CDR3 is TGTGCCAGTAGTATAAAACTAGCGGGAGGGTTTGTCGTGGGAGAGACCCAGTACTTC.

The genes are TRBV6-5 and TRBJ2-3, with D uncertain. The germline gives CDR1 MNHEY, CDR2 SVGAGI. V gave up 6 bases and J gave up 0 bases, with 7 bases separating them. The CDR3 is 13 amino acids. The CDR3 DNA reads TGTGCCAGCAGGCTGACTAGCACAGATACGCAGTATTTT. Translating it yields CASRLTSTDTQYF.

V is TRBV29-1 and J is TRBJ1-1; 9 bases line up with TRBD1. Germline V gene sequence: CDR1 SQVTM, CDR2 ANQGSEA. V lost 7 bases to trimming and J lost 1 base; unmatched junction nucleotides: 7. The CDR3 runs 14 residues. CDR3: CSGGDRAKNTEAFF. In DNA, the CDR3 is TGCAGCGGGGGGGACAGGGCCAAGAACACTGAAGCTTTCTTT. The variable domain in full, completed from reference TRBV29-1 and TRBJ1-1, reads SAVISQKPSRDICQRGTSLTIQCQVDSQVTMMFWYRQQPGQSLTLIATANQGSEATYESGFVIDKFPISRPNLTFSTLTVSNMSPEDSSIYLCSGGDRAKNTEAFFGQGTRLTVV.

The V call is TRBV9, the J call TRBJ2-1; D gene ambiguous. CDR3 length: 15 amino acids. V was pared by 0 bases and J by 2 bases, with 9 bases between. CDR1 and CDR2 (germline): SGDLS, YYNGEE. The CDR3 protein is CASSVERATYNEQFF. The CDR3 region has the DNA TGTGCCAGCAGCGTAGAGAGAGCGACCTACAATGAGCAGTTCTTC.

The rearrangement uses TRBV6-6 and TRBJ2-7; 10 bases fit TRBD2. The CDR3 loop spans 14 amino acids. With 2 bases clipped from V and 2 bases from J, the junction kept 0 bases outside the gene matches. Germline V CDR1 and CDR2: MNHNY, SVGAGI (reference sequence). CDR3 loop: CASSYLAGAYEQYF. The CDR3, as DNA: TGTGCCAGCAGTTACCTAGCGGGAGCCTACGAGCAGTACTTC.

This rearrangement joins TRBV5-6 to TRBJ2-7; 11 nucleotides match TRBD1. The CDR3 spans 15 residues. In germline, CDR1 is SGHDT, CDR2 YYEEEE. J was trimmed by 3 bases and V by 4 bases; bases with no gene match: 6. CDR3 coding DNA: TGTGCCAGCAGCGGGGACAGGGGGGGACTCTACGAGCAGTACTTC. Amino acid sequence: CASSGDRGGLYEQYF. Supplemented by reference TRBV5-6 and TRBJ2-7, the full variable domain reads DAGVTQSPTHLIKTRGQQVTLRCSPKSGHDTVSWYQQALGQGPQFIFQYYEEEERQRGNFPDRFSGHQFPNYSSELNVNALLLGDSALYLCASSGDRGGLYEQYFGPGTRLTVT.

This clone was observed a single time. The genes are TRBV27 and TRBJ1-5, with TRBD1 as a possible D gene (6 bases). The germline V and J ends were trimmed by 5 bases and 3 bases, with 14 bases remaining between them. Germline CDR1 MNHEY, CDR2 SMNVEV (reference sequence). The CDR3 covers 15 residues. CDR3 nucleotide sequence: TGTGCCAGCAGTACTCTTGGGGGGGCCAATCAGCCCCAGCATTTT. Encoded protein: CASSTLGGANQPQHF.

The CDR3 DNA follows: TGTGCCAGCAGCTTCCGGGACAGGGTTAACAATGAGCAGTTCTTC. Its protein is CASSFRDRVNNEQFF. The genes are TRBV7-9 and TRBJ2-1; 9 bases are a match to TRBD1. CDR3 size: 15 residues. Germline trimming cut 3 bases from V and 5 bases from J; bases unmatched to any gene: 5. Germline V gene lookup returns CDR1 SEHNR and CDR2 FQNEAQ (reference sequence).

The rearrangement uses TRBV5-1 and TRBJ2-2; 7 bases align to TRBD1. Germline V CDR1 and CDR2: SGHRS, YFSETQ. V lost 4 bases, J lost 6 bases, and 9 bases stayed unmatched. This CDR3 has 15 amino acids. The CDR3 nucleotides read TGCGCCAGCAGCCTGGCAGGGGGTCCTGCCGGGGAGCTGTTTTTT. Protein sequence: CASSLAGGPAGELFF.

The chain links TRBV18 to TRBJ1-2; a weak D match, TRBD1 (5 bases). Germline V gives CDR1 KGHSH, CDR2 LQKENI. The CDR3 contains 13 residues. Deletions cut 3 bases from V and 4 bases from J, with 9 bases between. The CDR3 DNA follows: TGTGCCAGCTCACCCCAGGGTACCTATGGCTACACCTTC. Protein product: CASSPQGTYGYTF.

This clone was recorded a few times. The CDR3 loop reads CASSETHSYEQYF. CDR3 DNA sequence: TGTGCCAGCAGTGAGACACACTCCTACGAGCAGTACTTC. The chain combines TRBV2 with TRBJ2-7; the D is unclear. Trimming took 3 bases from V and 0 from J, leaving 6 bases between them. CDR3 length: 13 residues. Germline values: CDR1 SNHLY, CDR2 FYNNEI.

The CDR3 reads CASSYRLDRSYGYTF. In DNA, the CDR3 is TGTGCCAGCAGTTACCGATTGGACAGGTCCTATGGCTACACCTTC. This sequence joins TRBV6-5 and TRBJ1-2, with 7 bases fitting TRBD1. The trim removed 2 bases at V and 4 bases at J, leaving 7 bases unmatched. This CDR3 comprises 15 residues. Germline assignment: CDR1 MNHEY and CDR2 SVGAGI.

This clone has just one count. The chain uses TRBV15 and TRBJ2-5, with D perhaps TRBD1 (5 bases). This CDR3 region has 14 residues. Germline CDR1 reads LNHNV; CDR2 reads YYDKDF (reference sequence). Trimming removed 3 bases at V and 3 bases at J, with 11 bases between. The CDR3 region is CATSSRVVEETQYF. The CDR3 DNA reads as TGTGCCACCAGCAGCAGGGTAGTTGAAGAGACCCAGTACTTC.

The rearrangement uses TRBV28 and TRBJ1-2; TRBD1 agrees at 9 bases. The germline gives CDR1 MDHEN, CDR2 SYDVKM. This CDR3 is 18 amino acids long. J was trimmed by 2 bases and V by 3 bases; bases with no gene match: 13. The CDR3 is CASSFFTQTGGHNYGYTF. The CDR3 DNA reads as TGTGCCAGCAGTTTTTTCACCCAAACAGGGGGCCACAACTATGGCTACACCTTC.

The V call is TRBV9, the J call TRBJ2-2; D perhaps matches TRBD2 (6 bases). This CDR3 has 15 residues. V was shortened by 0 bases and J by 5 bases, with 11 bases between the two germline ends. Germline V gene data show CDR1 as SGDLS and CDR2 as YYNGEE. The CDR3 region has the DNA TGTGCCAGCAGCGTAGCGGGAGCAGGAACCGGGGAGCTGTTTTTT. Protein: CASSVAGAGTGELFF.